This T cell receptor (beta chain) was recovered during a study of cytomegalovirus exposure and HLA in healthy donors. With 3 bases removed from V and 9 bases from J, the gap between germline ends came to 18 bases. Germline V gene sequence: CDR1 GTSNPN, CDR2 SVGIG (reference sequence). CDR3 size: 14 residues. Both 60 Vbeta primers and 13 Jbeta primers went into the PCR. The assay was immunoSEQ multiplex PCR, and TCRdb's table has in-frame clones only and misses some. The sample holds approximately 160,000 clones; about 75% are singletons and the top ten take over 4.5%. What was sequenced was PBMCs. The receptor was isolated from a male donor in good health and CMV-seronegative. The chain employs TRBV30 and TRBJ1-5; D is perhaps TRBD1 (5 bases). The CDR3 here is CAWSDRQLSRPQHF. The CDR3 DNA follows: TGTGCCTGGAGCGACAGACAGCTCAGTAGGCCCCAGCATTTT.